The 22 T cell receptor beta chains given below trace back to one sample, sequenced in a study of T cell clonality in common variable immunodeficiency. Sequenced by immunoSEQ multiplex PCR; TCRdb stores in-frame clones only, minus some. The sample has around 30,000 clones, none seen only once. These TCRs are of unknown antigen specificity. Points from the study as a whole: Common variable immunodeficiency TCR beta sequences reportedly had fewer deletions and N-nucleotide insertions.

The sequenced sample consisted of peripheral blood mononuclear cells. These receptors were collected from a human donor with common variable immunodeficiency.

This clone showed up many times. The read finishes 3 residues shy of the CDR3 end, and the germline J gene is used to complete it. The rearrangement joins TRBV5-1 to TRBJ2-1; no firm D call. V was trimmed by 0 bases and J by 4 bases, leaving 5 bases between them. Looked up from germline, CDR1 is SGHRS and CDR2 is YFSETQ. The CDR3 extends over 13 amino acids. The CDR3 is CASSLDIYNEQFF. Partial CDR3 DNA: TGCGCCAGCAGCTTGGATATATACAATGAG.

There are many counts of this clone. The read finishes 3 residues shy of the CDR3 end, and the germline J gene is used to complete it. V usage is TRBV19 and J usage is TRBJ1-4, with 10 bases fitting TRBD1. The CDR3 runs 17 residues. Losses at the gene ends were 6 bases for V and 0 bases for J; bases not matched to a gene: 7. Germline CDR1 reads LNHDA; CDR2 reads SQIVND (reference sequence). Incomplete CDR3 DNA: TGTGCCAGTAGCACCGGGACAGGGGTTGCAACTAATGAAAAA. Protein sequence: CASSTGTGVATNEK. The whole CDR3 protein is CASSTGTGVATNEKLFF.

The sample holds a few counts of this clone. The read gets to within 3 residues of the CDR3 end, and the germline J gene fills in the rest. J is TRBJ2-7 and V is TRBV6-1; D not resolved. V was cut by 2 bases and J by 3 bases, with 5 bases left in between. Germline V CDR1 and CDR2: MNHNS, SASEGT. The CDR3 extends over 12 amino acids. The sequenced CDR3 bases are TGTGCCAGCAGTGAAACGGGCTACGAG. Translation: CASSETGYE. The entire CDR3 protein is CASSETGYEQYF.

This clone was observed at least ten times. The read comes to an end 3 residues before the CDR3 does, leaving the germline J gene to fill in the end. The chain employs TRBV14 and TRBJ2-3; D is possibly TRBD2 (5 bases). Per the germline V gene, CDR1 is SGHDN and CDR2 is FVKESK. This CDR3 has 15 amino acids. CDR3 DNA (partial): TGTGCCAGCAGCCAAGTAGGGTCGTGGGTTAGCGCG. This gives the protein CASSQVGSWVSA. The whole CDR3 sequence is CASSQVGSWVSAQYF.

Note on this clone: Sequencing ends 3 residues short of the CDR3 end; the germline J gene provides the rest. V and J are TRBV19 and TRBJ2-7, with 12 bases aligning to TRBD2. J gave up 1 base and V 6 bases, and 10 bases lay outside the gene matches. Germline V gene sequence: CDR1 LNHDA, CDR2 SQIVND (reference sequence). This CDR3 contains 17 residues. Partial CDR3 DNA: TGTGCCAGTAGAAGTCTAGCGGGGGGGCCGAGTTCCTACGAG. Protein sequence: CASRSLAGGPSSYE. From start to end, the CDR3 is CASRSLAGGPSSYEQYF. The whole variable domain, filled in from reference TRBV19 and TRBJ2-7, reads DGGITQSPKYLFRKEGQNVTLSCEQNLNHDAMYWYRQDPGQGLRLIYYSQIVNDFQKGDIAEGYSVSREKKESFPLTVTSAQKNPTAFYLCASRSLAGGPSSYEQYFGPGTRLTVT.

This clone has at least ten counts. Germline and junction disagree at one end, which may indicate a read error. Coverage ceases 3 residues before the CDR3 finishes, and the germline J gene fills in the end. The chain is built from TRBV4-2 and TRBJ2-7; a possible D gene is TRBD1 (6 bases). This CDR3 is 16 amino acids long. CDR1 is LGHNA and CDR2 is YNFKEQ in the germline V gene. The CDR3 loop reads CASSPTVQGAPYEQYF. CDR3 DNA, as far as it was read: TGCGCCAGCAGCCCTACTGTACAGGGTGCCCCCTACGAG.

This clone was counted at least ten times. The observed sequence ends 3 residues before the CDR3 terminus, with the missing tail filled in from the germline J gene. This chain uses TRBV18 with TRBJ2-3, with D perhaps TRBD2 (6 bases). V lost 0 bases to trimming and J lost 7 bases, with 17 bases between them. The CDR3 has 16 residues. Germline V gene lookup returns CDR1 KGHSH and CDR2 LQKENI. The CDR3 spells CASSPPNDAGGNTQYF. The sequenced part of the CDR3 DNA is TGTGCCAGCTCACCACCTAACGACGCGGGCGGGAATACG. The entire variable domain, with the rest obtained from reference TRBV18 and TRBJ2-3, is as follows: NAGVMQNPRHLVRRRGQEARLRCSPMKGHSHVYWYRQLPEEGLKFMVYLQKENIIDESGMPKERFSAEFPKEGPSILRIQQVVRGDSAAYFCASSPPNDAGGNTQYFGPGTRLTVL.

This clone has a handful of counts. The CDR3 end lies 3 residues beyond the end of the read and is filled in from the germline J gene. The chain carries TRBV19 and TRBJ1-2; 9 bases fit TRBD1. Germline trimming cut 1 base from V and 3 bases from J; bases unmatched to any gene: 3. Germline V lookup: CDR1 LNHDA, CDR2 SQIVND (reference sequence). The CDR3 runs to 15 residues. The CDR3 protein is CASSIVGQGHYGYTF. The DNA read from the CDR3 is TGTGCCAGTAGTATAGTGGGACAGGGACACTATGGC.

Concerning this clone: The observed sequence ends 3 residues before the CDR3 terminus, with the missing tail filled in from the germline J gene. V usage is TRBV18 and J usage is TRBJ1-4; 8 positions match TRBD1. CDR1 and CDR2 from the germline V gene are KGHSH and LQKENI. The CDR3 has 15 amino acids. Losses at the gene ends were 1 base for V and 8 bases for J; bases not matched to a gene: 6. The CDR3 loop reads CASSPRTGREEKLFF. Partial CDR3 DNA: TGTGCCAGCTCACCACGGACAGGGCGAGAAGAAAAA. Combining the CDR3 with reference TRBV18 and TRBJ1-4 gives the whole variable domain NAGVMQNPRHLVRRRGQEARLRCSPMKGHSHVYWYRQLPEEGLKFMVYLQKENIIDESGMPKERFSAEFPKEGPSILRIQQVVRGDSAAYFCASSPRTGREEKLFFGSGTQLSVL.

A word on this clone: The sequence runs out 3 residues before the end of the CDR3; the remainder is reconstructed from the germline J gene. This chain links TRBV7-9 with TRBJ2-5; the match to TRBD1 covers 9 bases. The CDR3 length is 15 residues. J gave up 1 base and V 5 bases, and 5 bases lay outside the gene matches. Per germline, CDR1 SEHNR and CDR2 FQNEAQ (reference sequence). The CDR3 sequence is CASSRGDRVQETQYF. The sequenced part of the CDR3 DNA is TGTGCCAGCAGCCGGGGGGACAGGGTCCAAGAGACC.

This clone appeared a few times. Read data end 3 residues before the CDR3 end; the end is taken from the germline J gene. V gene TRBV20-1 combines with J gene TRBJ2-7; tentative D call: TRBD2 (7 bases). Deletions cut 0 bases from V and 6 bases from J, with 18 bases between. CDR1 is DFQATT and CDR2 is SNEGSKA in the germline V gene (reference sequence). The CDR3 runs to 15 residues. The CDR3 bases that were read are TGCAGTGCTAGAGATTATTTAACGGGGGGCAGCGAG. Residues: CSARDYLTGGSE. The full CDR3 is CSARDYLTGGSEQYF.

Only a few counts were recorded for this clone. The CDR3 goes on 3 residues after the read ends, and that part is filled in from the germline J gene. This sequence joins TRBV19 and TRBJ1-5, with 8 bases matching TRBD1. The trim removed 2 bases at V and 3 bases at J, leaving 6 bases unmatched. The CDR3 loop spans 16 amino acids. CDR1 is LNHDA, CDR2 SQIVND, per germline (reference sequence). CDR3 bases read: TGTGCCAGTAGTATACCGGGACAGGATCACAATCAGCCC. Translating it yields CASSIPGQDHNQP. The entire CDR3 sequence reads CASSIPGQDHNQPQHF.

On this clone itself: The CDR3 end lies 3 residues beyond the end of the read and is filled in from the germline J gene. At the DNA level, this CDR3 is encoded by other sequences in the same sample as well. The rearrangement links TRBV19 to TRBJ1-1; 9 bases align to TRBD1. Germline loops: CDR1 LNHDA, CDR2 SQIVND (reference sequence). The CDR3 is made up of 15 amino acids. J gave up 5 bases and V 3 bases, and 7 bases lay outside the gene matches. The sequenced part of the CDR3 DNA is TGTGCCAGTAGTATTAAGGGACAGGGAGGAACTGAA. Residues: CASSIKGQGGTE. The complete CDR3 sequence is CASSIKGQGGTEAFF.

This clone occurred a few times. The read is 3 residues too short to cover the CDR3 end, so that end is filled in from the germline J gene. The chain combines TRBV19 with TRBJ2-3; 7 bases align to TRBD2. The CDR3 has 11 residues. Germline V gene data show CDR1 as LNHDA and CDR2 as SQIVND (reference sequence). The CDR3 reads CASSIRGAQYF. The covered CDR3 bases are TGTGCCAGTAGTATTCGGGGGGCG.

A remark on this clone: Read coverage stops 3 residues before the CDR3 terminus; the germline J gene supplies the remainder. The J gene is TRBJ1-1, the V gene TRBV7-2; no clear D. V lost 1 base and J 3 bases, leaving 6 bases between the germline ends. The CDR3 spans 13 residues. Per germline, CDR1 SGHTA and CDR2 FQGNSA. This CDR3 reads CASSLDGDTEAFF. The CDR3 DNA, read in part, is TGTGCCAGCAGCTTAGACGGGGACACTGAA.

This clone has a handful of counts. Here the CDR3 reads CASRSPAYEQYF. The sequenced CDR3 bases are TGTGCCAGCAGATCCCCCGCCTACGAG. The V call is TRBV6-2 or TRBV6-3, the J call TRBJ2-7; D is unclear. Sequencing ends 3 residues short of the CDR3 end; the germline J gene provides the rest. The V end lost 6 bases, the J end lost 2 bases, and 8 bases lay between the germline ends. The CDR3 has 12 amino acids. CDR1 MNHEY and CDR2 SVGEGT come from the germline V gene.

This clone was seen a few times. The CDR3 end is not reached by the read, which stops 3 residues before it; the germline J gene fills it in. The gene calls are TRBV6-1 and TRBJ1-6; 8 bases fit TRBD1. The CDR3 length is 15 residues. After removal of 3 bases from V and 6 bases from J, the junction contained 4 bases not matched to a gene. From germline, CDR1 is MNHNS and CDR2 SASEGT. The sequenced part of the CDR3 DNA is TGTGCCAGCAGTGATTGGACAGGGCCTAATTCACCC. Protein product: CASSDWTGPNSP. The complete CDR3 sequence is CASSDWTGPNSPLHF.

Notes on this clone: The CDR3 extends 3 residues past the end of the read, so its final part is completed from the germline J gene. The chain uses TRBV7-9 and TRBJ2-3; D is unclear. Per germline, CDR1 SEHNR and CDR2 FQNEAQ (reference sequence). V was cut by 1 base and J by 0 bases, with 5 bases left in between. The CDR3 loop spans 14 amino acids. The chain's CDR3 is CASSLDLSTDTQYF. The part of the CDR3 DNA that was read is TGTGCCAGCAGCTTAGATCTTAGCACAGATACG.

This clone was picked up a small number of times. The sequenced part of the CDR3 DNA is TGTGCCAGCAGTGAAGCGCTGTACGGGGAGACC. Its protein product is CASSEALYGET. The full CDR3 reads CASSEALYGETQYF. This rearrangement joins TRBV6-1 to TRBJ2-5; no clear D gene. The sequenced fragment ends 3 residues before the CDR3 boundary, so the rest is inferred from the germline J gene. Trimming cost V 0 bases and J 5 bases, with 10 bases left between them. The CDR3 covers 14 residues. Germline loops: CDR1 MNHNS, CDR2 SASEGT.

In this sample, this clone turned up a few times. With the read ending 3 residues before the CDR3 end, the germline J gene is used to fill in that end. The chain couples TRBV18 to TRBJ2-1, with a tentative D call TRBD1 (7 bases). The V end was cut by 3 bases, the J end by 3 bases, with 18 bases between. This CDR3 is 17 amino acids long. Looked up from germline, CDR1 is KGHSH and CDR2 is LQKENI. The sequenced CDR3 bases are TGTGCCAGCTCACCGCCTTTGGACAGGACTATCTACAATGAG. Its protein is CASSPPLDRTIYNE. The complete CDR3 reads CASSPPLDRTIYNEQFF.

This clone was observed at least ten times. The CDR3 end lies 3 residues beyond the end of the read and is filled in from the germline J gene. The chain joins TRBV5-6 to TRBJ2-5; no clear D gene. This CDR3 is 12 amino acids long. From germline, CDR1 is SGHDT and CDR2 YYEEEE. Trimming shortened V by 0 bases and J by 7 bases, and 7 bases separated the two germline ends. The CDR3 reads CASSLGAVTQYF. The sequenced CDR3 bases are TGTGCCAGCAGCTTGGGGGCCGTGACC.

This clone was seen repeatedly, ten times or more. The read ends 3 residues shy of where the CDR3 ends; the end is completed using the germline J gene. The chain links TRBV6-2 or TRBV6-3 to TRBJ1-1; unclear D gene. Germline loops: CDR1 MNHEY, CDR2 SVGEGT. The CDR3 is 12 amino acids. The CDR3: CASSYGRVAAFF. Incomplete CDR3 DNA: TGTGCCAGCAGTTACGGCAGAGTTGCA.